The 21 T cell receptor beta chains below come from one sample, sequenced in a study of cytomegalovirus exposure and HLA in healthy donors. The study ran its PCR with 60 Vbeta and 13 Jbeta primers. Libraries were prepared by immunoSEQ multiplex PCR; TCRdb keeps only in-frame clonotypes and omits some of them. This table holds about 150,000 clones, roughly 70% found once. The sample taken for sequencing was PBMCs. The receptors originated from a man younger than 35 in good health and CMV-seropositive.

The CDR3 is CASSLGPPPRLTGGAYGYTF. DNA of the CDR3: TGCGCCAGCAGCTTGGGTCCTCCGCCCCGTTTGACAGGGGGCGCCTATGGCTACACCTTC. The rearrangement uses TRBV5-1 and TRBJ1-2, with 10 bases aligning to TRBD1. Germline CDR1 SGHRS, CDR2 YFSETQ. This CDR3 region has 20 residues. Trimming cost V 0 bases and J 4 bases; bases outside gene matches: 18. The variable domain in full, completed from reference TRBV5-1 and TRBJ1-2, reads KAGVTQTPRYLIKTRGQQVTLSCSPISGHRSVSWYQQTPGQGLQFLFEYFSETQRNKGNFPGRFSGRQFSNSRSEMNVSTLELGDSALYLCASSLGPPPRLTGGAYGYTFGSGTRLTVV.

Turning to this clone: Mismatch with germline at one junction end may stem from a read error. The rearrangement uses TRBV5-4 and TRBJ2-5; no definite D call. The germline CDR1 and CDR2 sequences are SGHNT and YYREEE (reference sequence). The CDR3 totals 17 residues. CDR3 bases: TGTGCCAGCAGTTCTGCGCACCCTCTAGTAACTGCCCCGACCCGGTACTTC. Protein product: CASSSAHPLVTAPTRYF.

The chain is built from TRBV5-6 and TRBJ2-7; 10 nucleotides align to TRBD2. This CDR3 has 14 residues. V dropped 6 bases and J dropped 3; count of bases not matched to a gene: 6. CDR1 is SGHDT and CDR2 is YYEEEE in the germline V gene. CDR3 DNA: TGTGCCAGCAAATCTAGGACTAGCGGCTACGAGCAGTACTTC. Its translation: CASKSRTSGYEQYF.

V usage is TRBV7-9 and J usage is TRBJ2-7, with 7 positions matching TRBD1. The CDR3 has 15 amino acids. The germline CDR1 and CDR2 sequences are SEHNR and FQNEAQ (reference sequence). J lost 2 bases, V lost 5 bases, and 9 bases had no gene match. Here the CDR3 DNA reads TGTGCCAGCAGCCAGAAGACAGGGTACCCCTACGAGCAGTACTTC. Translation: CASSQKTGYPYEQYF. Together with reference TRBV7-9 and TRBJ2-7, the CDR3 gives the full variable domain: DTGVSQNPRHKITKRGQNVTFRCDPISEHNRLYWYRQTLGQGPEFLTYFQNEAQLEKSRLLSDRFSAERPKGSFSTLEIQRTEQGDSAMYLCASSQKTGYPYEQYFGPGTRLTVT.

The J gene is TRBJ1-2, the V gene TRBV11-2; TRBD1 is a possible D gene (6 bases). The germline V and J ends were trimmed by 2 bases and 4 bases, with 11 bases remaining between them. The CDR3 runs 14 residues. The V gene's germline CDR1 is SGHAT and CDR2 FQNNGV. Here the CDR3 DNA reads TGTGCCAGCAGCTTAACGGCAGGGGCCTATGGCTACACCTTC. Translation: CASSLTAGAYGYTF.

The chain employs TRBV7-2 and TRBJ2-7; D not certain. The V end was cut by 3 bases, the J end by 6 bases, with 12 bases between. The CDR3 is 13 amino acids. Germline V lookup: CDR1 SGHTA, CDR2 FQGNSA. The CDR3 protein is CASSFTHSTEQYF. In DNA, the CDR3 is TGTGCCAGCAGCTTCACACATTCCACCGAGCAGTACTTC.

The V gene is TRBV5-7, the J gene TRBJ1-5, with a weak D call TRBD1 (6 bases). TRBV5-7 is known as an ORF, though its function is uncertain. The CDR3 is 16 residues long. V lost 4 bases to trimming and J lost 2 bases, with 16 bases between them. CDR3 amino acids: CASSLADRPRNQPQHF. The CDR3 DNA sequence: TGTGCCAGCAGCCTTGCAGACAGGCCACGCAATCAGCCCCAGCATTTT.

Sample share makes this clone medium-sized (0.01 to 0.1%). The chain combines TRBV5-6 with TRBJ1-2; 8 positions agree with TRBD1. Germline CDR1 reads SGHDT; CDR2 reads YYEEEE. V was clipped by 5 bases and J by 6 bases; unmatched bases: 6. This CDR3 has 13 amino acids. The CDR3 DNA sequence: TGTGCCAGCAGTAAGACAGGGGTTCATGGCTACACCTTC. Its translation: CASSKTGVHGYTF.

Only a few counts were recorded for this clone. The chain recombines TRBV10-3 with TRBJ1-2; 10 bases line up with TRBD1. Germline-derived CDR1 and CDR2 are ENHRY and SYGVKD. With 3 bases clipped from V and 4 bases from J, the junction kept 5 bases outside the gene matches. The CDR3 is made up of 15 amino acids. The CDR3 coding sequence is TGTGCCATCAGTGATCGAGACAGGGGGCTCTATGGCTACACCTTC. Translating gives CAISDRDRGLYGYTF.

CDR3 DNA sequence: TGTGCCAGTAAACCTCAGGTCTCGGCTTTCTTT. Translating it yields CASKPQVSAFF. The chain joins TRBV2 to TRBJ1-1; D uncertain. Looked up from germline, CDR1 is SNHLY and CDR2 is FYNNEI. CDR3 length equals 11 residues. V was pared by 9 bases and J by 11 bases, with 16 bases between.

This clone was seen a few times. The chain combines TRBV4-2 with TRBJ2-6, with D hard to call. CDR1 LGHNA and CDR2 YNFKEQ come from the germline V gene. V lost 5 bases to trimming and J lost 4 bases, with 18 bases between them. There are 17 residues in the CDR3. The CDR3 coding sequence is TGTGCCAGCAGCGAAGGCCATACAGTGGTCGGGGCCAACGTCCTGACTTTC. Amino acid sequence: CASSEGHTVVGANVLTF.

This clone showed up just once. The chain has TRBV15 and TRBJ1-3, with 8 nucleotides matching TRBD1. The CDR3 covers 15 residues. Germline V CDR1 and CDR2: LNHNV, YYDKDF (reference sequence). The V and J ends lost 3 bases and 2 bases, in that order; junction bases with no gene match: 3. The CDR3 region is CATSRDRVPGNTIYF. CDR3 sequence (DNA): TGTGCCACCAGCAGGGACAGGGTGCCTGGAAACACCATATATTTT. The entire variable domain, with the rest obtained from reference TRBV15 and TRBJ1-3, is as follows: DAMVIQNPRYQVTQFGKPVTLSCSQTLNHNVMYWYQQKSSQAPKLLFHYYDKDFNNEADTPDNFQSRRPNTSFCFLDIRSPGLGDTAMYLCATSRDRVPGNTIYFGEGSWLTVV.

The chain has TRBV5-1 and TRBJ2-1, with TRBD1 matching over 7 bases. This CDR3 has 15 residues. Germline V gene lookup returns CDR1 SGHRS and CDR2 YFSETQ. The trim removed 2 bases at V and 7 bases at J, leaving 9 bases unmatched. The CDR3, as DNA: TGCGCCAGCAGCTTATGGCAGGGGGATCGGAATGAGCAGTTCTTC. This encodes CASSLWQGDRNEQFF. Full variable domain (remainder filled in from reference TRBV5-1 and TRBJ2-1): KAGVTQTPRYLIKTRGQQVTLSCSPISGHRSVSWYQQTPGQGLQFLFEYFSETQRNKGNFPGRFSGRQFSNSRSEMNVSTLELGDSALYLCASSLWQGDRNEQFFGPGTRLTVL.

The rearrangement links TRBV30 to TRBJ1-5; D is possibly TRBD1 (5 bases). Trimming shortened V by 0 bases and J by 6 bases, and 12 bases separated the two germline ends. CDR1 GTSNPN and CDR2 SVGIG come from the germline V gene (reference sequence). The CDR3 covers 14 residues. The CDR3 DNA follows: TGTGCCTGGAGTGTATCCACAGGTGGTCAGCCCCAGCATTTT. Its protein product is CAWSVSTGGQPQHF.

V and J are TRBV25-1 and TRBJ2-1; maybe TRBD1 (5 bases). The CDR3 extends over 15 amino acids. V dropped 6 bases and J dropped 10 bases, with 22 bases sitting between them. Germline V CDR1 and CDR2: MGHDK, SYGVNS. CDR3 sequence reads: CASRGAGHSIMEQFF. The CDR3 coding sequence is TGTGCCAGCAGGGGCGCCGGACATAGCATTATGGAGCAGTTCTTC.

CDR3 DNA: TGTGCCAGCAGCCTAAGACTACAGGGGACCCCCGGGGAGCTGTTTTTT. This translates into CASSLRLQGTPGELFF. This sequence joins TRBV11-2 and TRBJ2-2; TRBD1 agrees at 7 bases. Germline V gene data show CDR1 as SGHAT and CDR2 as FQNNGV. CDR3 length: 16 residues. V shed 5 bases and J 6 bases; nucleotides not matched to a gene: 12.

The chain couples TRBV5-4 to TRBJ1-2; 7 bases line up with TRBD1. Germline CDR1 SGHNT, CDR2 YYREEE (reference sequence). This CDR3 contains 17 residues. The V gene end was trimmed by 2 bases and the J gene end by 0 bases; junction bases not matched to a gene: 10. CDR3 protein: CASSFFWGQQTNYGYTF. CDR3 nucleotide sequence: TGTGCCAGCAGCTTTTTTTGGGGACAGCAGACTAACTATGGCTACACCTTC.

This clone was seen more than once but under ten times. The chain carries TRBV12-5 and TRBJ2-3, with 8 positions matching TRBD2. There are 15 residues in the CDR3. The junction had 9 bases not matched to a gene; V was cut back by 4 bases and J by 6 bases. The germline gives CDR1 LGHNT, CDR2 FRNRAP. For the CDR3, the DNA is TGTGCTAGTGGTTCCGGGACTAGGAGTAGGGATACGCAGTATTTT. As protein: CASGSGTRSRDTQYF.

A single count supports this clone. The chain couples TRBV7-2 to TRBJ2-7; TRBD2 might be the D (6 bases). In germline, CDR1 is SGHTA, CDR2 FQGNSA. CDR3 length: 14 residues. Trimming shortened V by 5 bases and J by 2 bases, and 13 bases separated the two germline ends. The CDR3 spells CASSRPGATYEQYF. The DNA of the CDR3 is TGTGCCAGCAGCCGCCCGGGAGCCACCTACGAGCAGTACTTC.

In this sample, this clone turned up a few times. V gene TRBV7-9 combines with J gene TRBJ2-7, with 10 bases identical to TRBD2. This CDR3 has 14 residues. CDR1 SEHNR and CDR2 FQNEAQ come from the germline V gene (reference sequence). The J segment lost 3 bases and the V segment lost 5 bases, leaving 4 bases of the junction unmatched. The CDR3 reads CASSPGTSVYEQYF. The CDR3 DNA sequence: TGTGCCAGCAGCCCCGGGACTAGCGTCTACGAGCAGTACTTC.

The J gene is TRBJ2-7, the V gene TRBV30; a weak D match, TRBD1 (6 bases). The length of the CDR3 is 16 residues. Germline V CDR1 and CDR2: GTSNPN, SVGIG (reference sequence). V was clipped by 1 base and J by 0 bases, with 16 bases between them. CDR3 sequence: CAWSALHRAFSYEQYF. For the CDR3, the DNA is TGTGCCTGGAGTGCTCTACACAGGGCCTTCTCCTACGAGCAGTACTTC.